The source of this T cell receptor beta chain is a study of blood T cells in healthy people across ages. Whole-study results and caveats: While age rose, TCR beta diversity per million T cells dropped in a roughly linear way.

A second 7 to 11 cycle PCR used barcoded and J-beta primers. TCRdb fed the 5' RACE reads into MiXCR, producing one record per CDR3 protein. The table lists fewer than 1.5 million distinct CDR3 sequences, around 39% of them singletons. This clonotype has only a few counts. Its antigen is not identified. Per germline, CDR1 MNHNS and CDR2 SASEGT. The CDR3 consists of 18 residues. The junction had 11 bases not matched to a gene; V was cut back by 6 bases and J by 4 bases. This receptor was taken from a young woman in good health. The V gene is TRBV6-1, the J gene TRBJ2-1, with 14 bases identical to TRBD2. The sample was blood. CDR3: CASRGSGTSGGTYNEQFF. CDR3 in DNA: TGTGCCAGCAGAGGTTCCGGGACTAGCGGGGGAACATACAATGAGCAGTTCTTC.